This passage covers 21 T cell receptor beta chains from one sample sequenced in a study of cytomegalovirus exposure and HLA in healthy donors. The assay was immunoSEQ multiplex PCR, and TCRdb's table has in-frame clones only and misses some. The data contain 120,000 or so clones, roughly 90% of them singletons. Sequenced: PBMCs. Every receptor here comes from a man aged 25-45 years in good health and CMV-seronegative.

This chain connects TRBV5-5 to TRBJ1-1; 8 bases match TRBD1. Germline V gives CDR1 SGHKS, CDR2 YYEKEE (reference sequence). This CDR3 has 14 residues. Losses at the gene ends were 6 bases for V and 4 bases for J; bases not matched to a gene: 8. CDR3 coding DNA: TGTGCCAGCACCCGGACAGGGCTGGGCACTGAAGCTTTCTTT. Protein product: CASTRTGLGTEAFF.

This chain joins TRBV6-1 and TRBJ1-4; 7 bases match TRBD1. Germline-derived CDR1 and CDR2 are MNHNS and SASEGT. The CDR3 is 15 amino acids. The J segment lost 3 bases and the V segment lost 6 bases, leaving 7 bases of the junction unmatched. The CDR3 nucleotides are TGTGCCAGCAGACGACAGGGATGGGCTAATGAAAAACTGTTTTTT. This translates into CASRRQGWANEKLFF.

The V call is TRBV7-2, the J call TRBJ2-1; no clear D gene. Germline loops: CDR1 SGHTA, CDR2 FQGNSA. The germline V and J ends were trimmed by 3 bases and 0 bases, with 9 bases remaining between them. The CDR3 runs to 15 residues. CDR3 in amino acids: CASSFPLPSYNEQFF. CDR3 sequence (DNA): TGTGCCAGCAGCTTTCCACTGCCCTCCTACAATGAGCAGTTCTTC.

V gene TRBV11-2 combines with J gene TRBJ2-7; 7 bases are shared with TRBD2. J lost 2 bases, V lost 0 bases, and 10 bases had no gene match. This CDR3 has 17 residues. CDR1 and CDR2 from the germline V gene are SGHAT and FQNNGV. CDR3 DNA: TGTGCCAGCAGCTTAGATAACTGGGCTAGCGGAACCTACGAGCAGTACTTC. Translated: CASSLDNWASGTYEQYF.

V usage is TRBV6-1 and J usage is TRBJ1-5; unclear D gene. CDR3 length equals 14 residues. V dropped 5 bases and J dropped 1 base, with 9 bases sitting between them. Germline V gene lookup returns CDR1 MNHNS and CDR2 SASEGT. CDR3 DNA sequence: TGTGCCAGCAGTTCAGGTTACAGCAATCAGCCCCAGCATTTT. This codes for CASSSGYSNQPQHF.

The chain recombines TRBV5-1 with TRBJ2-2; 11 nucleotides line up with TRBD1. The V segment lost 0 bases and the J segment 5 bases; nucleotides outside the gene matches: 3. In germline, CDR1 is SGHRS, CDR2 YFSETQ. There are 16 residues in the CDR3. For the CDR3, the DNA is TGCGCCAGCAGCTTGGAAGGGACAGGGGGGACCGGGGAGCTGTTTTTT. This codes for CASSLEGTGGTGELFF.

J is TRBJ2-3 and V is TRBV7-6, with 9 positions matching TRBD2. Germline V lookup: CDR1 SGHVS, CDR2 FNYEAQ. Trimming at V came to 1 base and at J to 2 bases, leaving 1 base not matched to a gene. The CDR3 loop spans 15 amino acids. The CDR3 DNA follows: TGTGCCAGCAGCTTAGGACTAGCGGACACAGATACGCAGTATTTT. Protein: CASSLGLADTDTQYF.

The chain combines TRBV5-1 with TRBJ2-7; 10 bases agree with TRBD1. Germline loops: CDR1 SGHRS, CDR2 YFSETQ. Losses at the gene ends were 3 bases for V and 3 bases for J; bases not matched to a gene: 3. The CDR3 sequence is 14 residues long. This CDR3 is CASSWGTGVYEQYF. CDR3 DNA: TGCGCCAGCAGCTGGGGGACAGGGGTCTACGAGCAGTACTTC.

This clone was recorded only once. The chain employs TRBV27 and TRBJ2-1; 10 bases agree with TRBD2. Germline V gene sequence: CDR1 MNHEY, CDR2 SMNVEV (reference sequence). Unmatched junction bases numbered 11, after V lost 1 base and J lost 8 bases. The CDR3 consists of 17 residues. The CDR3 reads CASSLYGSGRFSDEQFF. In DNA form, the CDR3 reads TGTGCCAGCAGTTTATATGGTAGCGGGAGGTTTTCAGATGAGCAGTTCTTC.

This chain joins TRBV5-1 and TRBJ2-7; D may be TRBD2 (6 bases). The V end was cut by 0 bases, the J end by 5 bases, with 9 bases between. Germline V gene data show CDR1 as SGHRS and CDR2 as YFSETQ. The CDR3 extends over 13 amino acids. CDR3 coding DNA: TGCGCCAGCAGCTTGGGTCTAGCGAACGAGCAGTACTTC. Protein sequence: CASSLGLANEQYF.

The chain employs TRBV5-1 and TRBJ2-2; TRBD2 aligns across 7 bases. This CDR3 is built from 14 residues. Germline values: CDR1 SGHRS, CDR2 YFSETQ. The V segment lost 2 bases and the J segment 6 bases; nucleotides outside the gene matches: 4. CDR3 coding DNA: TGCGCCAGCAGCTTAAGTCTAGCGGCCGGGGAGCTGTTTTTT. Its translation is CASSLSLAAGELFF. The entire variable domain, with the rest obtained from reference TRBV5-1 and TRBJ2-2, is as follows: KAGVTQTPRYLIKTRGQQVTLSCSPISGHRSVSWYQQTPGQGLQFLFEYFSETQRNKGNFPGRFSGRQFSNSRSEMNVSTLELGDSALYLCASSLSLAAGELFFGEGSRLTVL.

The CDR3 DNA sequence: TGTGCCAGCAGTTCAGGACTCTATGGCTACACCTTC. Amino acids: CASSSGLYGYTF. J is TRBJ1-2 and V is TRBV6-5; D gene uncertain. Germline CDR1 reads MNHEY; CDR2 reads SVGAGI. The CDR3 extends over 12 amino acids. V dropped 4 bases and J dropped 4 bases, with 7 bases sitting between them.

V and J are TRBV9 and TRBJ2-3; 8 positions agree with TRBD2. Losses at the gene ends were 0 bases for V and 7 bases for J; bases not matched to a gene: 4. The V gene's germline CDR1 is SGDLS and CDR2 YYNGEE. The CDR3 is 14 residues long. This chain's CDR3 is CASSVVAGTNTQYF. Here the CDR3 DNA reads TGTGCCAGCAGCGTAGTAGCGGGAACCAATACGCAGTATTTT.

CDR3: CASMDRGGSRNQPQHF. CDR3 nucleotides: TGTGCCAGCATGGACCGGGGGGGGTCTCGCAATCAGCCCCAGCATTTT. This chain joins TRBV2 and TRBJ1-5; D possibly corresponds to TRBD1 (5 bases). V was shortened by 7 bases and J by 2 bases, with 18 bases between the two germline ends. This CDR3 has 16 amino acids. The germline gives CDR1 SNHLY, CDR2 FYNNEI. Full variable domain (rest looked up from reference TRBV2 and TRBJ1-5): EPEVTQTPSHQVTQMGQEVILRCVPISNHLYFYWYRQILGQKVEFLVSFYNNEISEKSEIFDDQFSVERPDGSNFTLKIRSTKLEDSAMYFCASMDRGGSRNQPQHFGDGTRLSIL.

The chain employs TRBV27 and TRBJ2-1; TRBD1 matches 8 bases. Losses at the gene ends were 4 bases for V and 7 bases for J; bases not matched to a gene: 12. The germline gives CDR1 MNHEY, CDR2 SMNVEV (reference sequence). The CDR3 runs to 16 residues. The CDR3 here is CASSSMTGENGNEQFF. The CDR3 nucleotides are TGTGCCAGCAGTTCGATGACAGGGGAGAACGGTAATGAGCAGTTCTTC.

CDR3 sequence (DNA): TGTGCCAGCAGGAGGCAAAGGGACAGGGAAGAGACCCAGTACTTC. This gives the protein CASRRQRDREETQYF. The chain combines TRBV7-2 with TRBJ2-5, with TRBD1 matching over 9 bases. The CDR3 totals 15 residues. Per germline, CDR1 SGHTA and CDR2 FQGNSA. With V trimmed by 6 bases and J by 3 bases, 8 bases remained unmatched.

The rearrangement joins TRBV30 to TRBJ2-7; 7 nucleotides line up with TRBD2. The V segment lost 1 base and the J segment 5 bases; nucleotides outside the gene matches: 8. Looked up from germline, CDR1 is GTSNPN and CDR2 is SVGIG (reference sequence). This CDR3 spans 14 amino acids. The CDR3 sequence is CAWSEAGVRDEQYF. In DNA form, the CDR3 reads TGTGCCTGGAGTGAGGCGGGGGTCCGTGACGAGCAGTACTTC.

In this sample, this clone turned up once. This chain's CDR3 is CASRAGTGNLQPQHF. DNA of the CDR3: TGTGCCAGCAGGGCCGGGACAGGGAATCTTCAGCCCCAGCATTTT. The genes are TRBV7-2 and TRBJ1-5, with 9 nucleotides matching TRBD1. CDR3 size: 15 residues. The V gene's germline CDR1 is SGHTA and CDR2 FQGNSA. Trimming at V came to 6 bases and at J to 6 bases, leaving 9 bases not matched to a gene.

This clone was detected only once. The chain employs TRBV7-6 and TRBJ1-3; TRBD1 matches at 7 bases. Germline CDR1 is SGHVS and CDR2 is FNYEAQ. V dropped 5 bases and J dropped 2; count of bases not matched to a gene: 12. CDR3 length: 17 residues. This CDR3 reads CASSPTRLQGAGNTIYF. CDR3 coding DNA: TGTGCCAGCAGCCCGACTCGTTTGCAGGGGGCTGGAAACACCATATATTTT.

The chain combines TRBV7-2 with TRBJ2-1; 11 nucleotides match TRBD2. Germline loops: CDR1 SGHTA, CDR2 FQGNSA. The length of the CDR3 is 17 residues. The J segment lost 7 bases and the V segment lost 3 bases, leaving 11 bases of the junction unmatched. CDR3 loop: CASSFNFYLAGGNEQFF. The CDR3 nucleotides are TGTGCCAGCAGCTTTAATTTCTATCTAGCGGGAGGAAATGAGCAGTTCTTC.

This clone was seen a single time. The chain employs TRBV7-2 and TRBJ2-1; TRBD2 matches at 10 bases. Looked up from germline, CDR1 is SGHTA and CDR2 is FQGNSA. Trimming removed 3 bases from V and 8 bases from J; junction bases left unmatched: 7. The CDR3 is 15 residues long. This CDR3 is CASSLGSGRADEQFF. The CDR3 coding sequence is TGTGCCAGCAGCTTGGGGAGCGGGAGGGCCGATGAGCAGTTCTTC.